The 5 T cell receptor beta chains reported below all come from one sample, sequenced in a study of vaccination effects on CD4 cells after COVID-19. Expansion of antigen-specific CD4+ T cells with viral peptide pools was carried out by the ViraFEST assay before sequencing. Following 10 days of culture, CD4+ T cells were isolated. Previously uninfected by SARS-CoV-2, the vaccine recipients also showed negative nucleocapsid antibodies. No antigen is known for these receptors. Sequenced by immunoSEQ multiplex PCR; TCRdb stores in-frame clones only, minus some. Here the sample spans fewer than 30,000 clones, around 72% being singletons. This specimen consisted of CD4+ T cells from PBMCs cultured with SARS-CoV-2 spike peptides, obtained before COVID-19 vaccination. The receptors stem from a human donor who received a COVID-19 vaccine.

The DNA for the CDR3 is TGTGCCAGCACCGAGGGGGGCAGGGGTAGCGGGGAGCTGTTTTTT. It encodes CASTEGGRGSGELFF. The chain links TRBV2 to TRBJ2-2; the D call may be TRBD1 or TRBD2 (6 bases each). Germline loops: CDR1 SNHLY, CDR2 FYNNEI. V was pared by 7 bases and J by 7 bases, with 19 bases between. The CDR3 consists of 15 residues.

The rearrangement joins TRBV30 to TRBJ2-6; D uncertain. V lost 3 bases, J lost 4 bases, and 7 bases lay in between. Germline-derived CDR1 and CDR2 are GTSNPN and SVGIG (reference sequence). This CDR3 comprises 13 residues. CDR3 sequence (DNA): TGTGCCTGGAGGAGGCCCGGGGCCAACGTCCTGACTTTC. Translated, it gives CAWRRPGANVLTF.

This chain connects TRBV5-5 to TRBJ2-7; D is ambiguous. The germline V gene encodes CDR1 SGHKS and CDR2 YYEKEE (reference sequence). The V and J ends lost 4 bases and 6 bases respectively, with 11 bases between them. This CDR3 has 12 amino acids. The CDR3 protein is CASSPGPGEQYF. DNA of the CDR3: TGTGCCAGCAGCCCCGGCCCCGGCGAGCAGTACTTC.

The chain is built from TRBV3-1 (or the pseudogene TRBV3-2) and TRBJ2-7, with D perhaps matching TRBD1 (5 bases). Trimming stripped 3 bases from V and 4 bases from J, with 16 bases between. Per the germline V gene, CDR1 is LGHDT and CDR2 is YNNKEL (reference sequence). The CDR3 sequence is 15 residues long. The CDR3 sequence is CASSQTLQGLYEQYF. DNA of the CDR3: TGTGCCAGCAGCCAGACCCTCCAGGGCTTGTACGAGCAGTACTTC.

This chain joins TRBV9 and TRBJ1-1; D is undetermined. The length of the CDR3 is 12 residues. Deletions cut 0 bases from V and 8 bases from J, with 8 bases between. Germline V gives CDR1 SGDLS, CDR2 YYNGEE. The CDR3 here is CASSVAGSEAFF. As DNA, the CDR3 is TGTGCCAGCAGCGTAGCGGGCAGCGAAGCTTTCTTT.